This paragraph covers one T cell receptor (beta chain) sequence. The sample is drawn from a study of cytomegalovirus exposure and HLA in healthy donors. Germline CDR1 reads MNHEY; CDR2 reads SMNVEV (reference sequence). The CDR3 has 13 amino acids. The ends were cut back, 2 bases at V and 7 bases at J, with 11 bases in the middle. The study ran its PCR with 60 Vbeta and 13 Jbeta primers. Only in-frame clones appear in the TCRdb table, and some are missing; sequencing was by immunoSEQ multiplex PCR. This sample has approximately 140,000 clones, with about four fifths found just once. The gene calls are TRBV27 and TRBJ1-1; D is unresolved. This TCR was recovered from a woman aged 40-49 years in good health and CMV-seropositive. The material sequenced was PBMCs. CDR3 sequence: CASSLISRGEAFF. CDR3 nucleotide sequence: TGTGCCAGCAGTTTAATCTCACGAGGTGAAGCTTTCTTT.